Listed here is a single T cell receptor (beta chain). Its cognate antigen is unknown. Only Caucasian adults living in Nashville, Tennessee served as donors. The data derive from a study of shared clonotypes between healthy human individuals. The study's findings and limits: Generally, naive subsets (rather than memory subsets) showed larger estimated richness. A few donors held about 5.1% of naive CD4 clonotypes in common. Lower generation probabilities were found for non-shared clonotypes than for those shared by all four donors.

Measured with immunoSEQ multiplex PCR; TCRdb has only the in-frame clones, and not every one. The sample shows fewer than 350,000 clones, around 87% of them seen only once. Trimming took 6 bases from V and 1 from J, leaving 12 bases between them. Germline V CDR1 and CDR2: SQVTM, ANQGSEA. There are 13 residues in the CDR3. Input material: memory CD8+ T cells sorted from blood. Subset: CD45RO+ cells pooled with CCR7-negative TemRA cells. This TCR was recovered from a man younger than 30 in good health. The V gene is TRBV29-1, the J gene TRBJ1-2; no clear D. Here the CDR3 reads CSVSIRDNYGYTF. CDR3 DNA sequence: TGCAGCGTCTCTATCCGGGATAACTATGGCTACACCTTC.